What follows describes a single TCR beta chain. No antigen is known for it. These data originate in a study of Ad26.COV2.S vaccination and SARS-CoV-2 variants. Here immunoSEQ multiplex PCR was the method, and the copy in TCRdb shows in-frame clones only, minus some. The sample includes roughly 300,000 clones, approximately 86% of them seen just once. Treatment: roughly 20 received Ad26.COV2.S at low or high dose, single or two shots; a few received placebo; per-sample allocation not given. Vaccine and placebo recipients were sampled on day 63 after the first injection. An Ad26 vector expressing Wuhan-strain SARS-CoV-2 spike served as the vaccine. The study's findings and limits: Vaccine recipients surpassed placebo recipients in spike-specific TCR breadth.

Sequenced here: peripheral blood, sampled in a trial of Ad26.COV2.S vaccine versus placebo. This sequence was found in a person between 18 and 59 years old who received the Ad26.COV2.S COVID-19 vaccine or a placebo.

CDR3 residues: CASSMRAGLMTGELFF. Written as DNA, the CDR3 is TGTGCCAGTAGTATGCGGGCAGGGCTTATGACCGGGGAGCTGTTTTTT. The chain has TRBV19 and TRBJ2-2, with D perhaps given as TRBD1 or TRBD2 (5 bases each). V lost 3 bases and J lost 5, with 16 bases in between. The CDR3 spans 16 residues. The V gene's germline CDR1 is LNHDA and CDR2 SQIVND (reference sequence).